This TCR beta chain came from a study of identical twins. The study, taken as a whole, reports: A lower insertion count was a feature of abundant cord blood beta clonotypes, with no such feature in memory repertoires. In drawing conclusions, the study used cross-sectional statistical analysis and did not follow the same donors.

Healthy Caucasians alone served as donors. Template switching supplied a universal primer site; unique molecular identifiers were carried on the cDNA. TCRdb re-derived calls from the 5' RACE reads in MiXCR, one entry per CDR3 protein. The sample comprises roughly 700,000 distinct CDR3 sequences, more than 6.5% of which are singletons, and approximately 0.96% rests with the top ten. Worth noting for this clonotype: What it binds is not known.

V trimming: 5 bases; J trimming: 1 base; junction bases outside the gene matches: 10. Germline V gene lookup returns CDR1 SGHRS and CDR2 YFSETQ. The CDR3 extends over 18 amino acids. This sample was shared with a second study, whose subject was yellow fever vaccine responses in identical twins.

This TCR derives from a woman under 30 in good health. Material: PBMCs. The gene calls are TRBV5-1 and TRBJ2-2; 11 bases agree with TRBD2. The CDR3 protein is CASRGITSGSKNTGELFF. The CDR3 DNA reads TGCGCCAGCAGGGGGATTACTAGCGGGAGTAAGAACACCGGGGAGCTGTTTTTT.